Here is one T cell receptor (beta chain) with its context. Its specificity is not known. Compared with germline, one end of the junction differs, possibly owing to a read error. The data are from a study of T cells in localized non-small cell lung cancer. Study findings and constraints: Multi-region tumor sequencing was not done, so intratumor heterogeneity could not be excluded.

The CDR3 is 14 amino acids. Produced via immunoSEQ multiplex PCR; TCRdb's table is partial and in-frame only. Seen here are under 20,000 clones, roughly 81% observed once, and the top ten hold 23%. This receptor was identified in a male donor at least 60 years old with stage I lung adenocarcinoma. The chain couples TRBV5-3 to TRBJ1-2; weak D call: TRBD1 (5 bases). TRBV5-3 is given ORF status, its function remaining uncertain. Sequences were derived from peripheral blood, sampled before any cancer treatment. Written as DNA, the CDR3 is TGTGCCAGCAGCTCATCAGCAACAGGAGATGGCTACACCTTC. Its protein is CASSSSATGDGYTF.